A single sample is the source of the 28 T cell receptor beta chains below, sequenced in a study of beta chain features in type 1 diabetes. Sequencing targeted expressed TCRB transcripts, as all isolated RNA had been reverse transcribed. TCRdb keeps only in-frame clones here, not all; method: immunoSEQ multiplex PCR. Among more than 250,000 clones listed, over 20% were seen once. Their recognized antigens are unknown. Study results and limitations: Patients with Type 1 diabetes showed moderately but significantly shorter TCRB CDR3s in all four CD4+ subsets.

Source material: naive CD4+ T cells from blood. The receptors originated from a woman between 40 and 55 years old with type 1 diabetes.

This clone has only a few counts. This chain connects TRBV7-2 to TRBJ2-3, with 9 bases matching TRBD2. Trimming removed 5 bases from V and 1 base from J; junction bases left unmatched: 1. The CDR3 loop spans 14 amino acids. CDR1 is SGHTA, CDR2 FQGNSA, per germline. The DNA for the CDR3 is TGTGCCAGCAGCAGGACTAGCGGCACAGATACGCAGTATTTT. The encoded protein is CASSRTSGTDTQYF.

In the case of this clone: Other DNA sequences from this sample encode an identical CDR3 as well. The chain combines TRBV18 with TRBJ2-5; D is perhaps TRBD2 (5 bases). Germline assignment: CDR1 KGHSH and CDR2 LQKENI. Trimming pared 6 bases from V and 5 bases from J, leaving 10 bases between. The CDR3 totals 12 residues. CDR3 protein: CASSGQRETQYF. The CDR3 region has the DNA TGTGCCAGCTCTGGGCAGCGGGAGACCCAGTACTTC.

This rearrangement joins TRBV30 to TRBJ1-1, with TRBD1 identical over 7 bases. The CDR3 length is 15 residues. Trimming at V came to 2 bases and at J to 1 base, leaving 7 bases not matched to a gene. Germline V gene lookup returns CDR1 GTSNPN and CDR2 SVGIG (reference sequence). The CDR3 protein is CAWSTPGGPNTEAFF. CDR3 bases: TGTGCCTGGAGTACCCCAGGGGGACCGAACACTGAAGCTTTCTTT.

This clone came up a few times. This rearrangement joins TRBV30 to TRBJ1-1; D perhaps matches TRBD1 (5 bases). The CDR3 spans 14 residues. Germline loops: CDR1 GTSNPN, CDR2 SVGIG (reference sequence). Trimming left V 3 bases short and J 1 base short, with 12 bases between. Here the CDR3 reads CAWSPDSRNTEAFF. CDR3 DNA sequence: TGTGCCTGGAGCCCAGACAGCCGGAACACTGAAGCTTTCTTT. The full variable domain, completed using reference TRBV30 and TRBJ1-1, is SQTIHQWPATLVQPVGSPLSLECTVEGTSNPNLYWYRQAAGRGLQLLFYSVGIGQISSEVPQNLSASRPQDRQFILSSKKLLLSDSGFYLCAWSPDSRNTEAFFGQGTRLTVV.

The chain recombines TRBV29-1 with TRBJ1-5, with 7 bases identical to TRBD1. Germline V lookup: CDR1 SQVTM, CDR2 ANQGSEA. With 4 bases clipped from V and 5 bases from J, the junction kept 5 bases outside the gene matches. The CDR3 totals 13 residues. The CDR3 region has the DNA TGCAGCGTTGGGGGACAGATCGATCAGCCCCAGCATTTT. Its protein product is CSVGGQIDQPQHF.

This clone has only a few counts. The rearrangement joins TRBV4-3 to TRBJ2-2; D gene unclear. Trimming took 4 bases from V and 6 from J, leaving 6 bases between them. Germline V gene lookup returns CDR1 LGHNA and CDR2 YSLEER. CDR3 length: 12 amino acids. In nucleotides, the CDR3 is TGCGCCAGCAGCCCCGAGGCCGGGGAGCTGTTTTTT. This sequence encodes CASSPEAGELFF.

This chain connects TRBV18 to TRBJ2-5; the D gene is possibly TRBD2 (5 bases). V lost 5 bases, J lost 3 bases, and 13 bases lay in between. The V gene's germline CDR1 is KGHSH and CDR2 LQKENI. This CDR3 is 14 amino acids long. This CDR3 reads CASSSGTAEETQYF. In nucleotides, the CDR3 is TGTGCCAGCTCAAGCGGAACAGCTGAAGAGACCCAGTACTTC.

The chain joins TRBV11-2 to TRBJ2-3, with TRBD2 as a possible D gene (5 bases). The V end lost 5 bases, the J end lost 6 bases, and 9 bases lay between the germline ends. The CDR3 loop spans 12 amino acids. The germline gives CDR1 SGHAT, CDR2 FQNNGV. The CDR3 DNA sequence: TGTGCCAGCAGCCCCTTAGCGGATACGCAGTATTTT. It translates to CASSPLADTQYF.

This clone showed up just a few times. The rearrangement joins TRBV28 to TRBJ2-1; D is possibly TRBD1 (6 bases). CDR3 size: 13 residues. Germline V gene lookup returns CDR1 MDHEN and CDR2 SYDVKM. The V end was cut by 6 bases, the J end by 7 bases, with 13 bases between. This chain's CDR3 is CASSQGRGNEQFF. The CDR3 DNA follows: TGTGCCAGCAGCCAGGGTAGGGGGAATGAGCAGTTCTTC.

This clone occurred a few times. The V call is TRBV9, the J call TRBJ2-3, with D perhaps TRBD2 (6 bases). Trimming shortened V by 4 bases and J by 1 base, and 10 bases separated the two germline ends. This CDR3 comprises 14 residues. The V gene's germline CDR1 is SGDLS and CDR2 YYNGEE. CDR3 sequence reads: CASSSGTGTDTQYF. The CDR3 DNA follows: TGTGCCAGCAGCTCCGGGACTGGCACAGATACGCAGTATTTT.

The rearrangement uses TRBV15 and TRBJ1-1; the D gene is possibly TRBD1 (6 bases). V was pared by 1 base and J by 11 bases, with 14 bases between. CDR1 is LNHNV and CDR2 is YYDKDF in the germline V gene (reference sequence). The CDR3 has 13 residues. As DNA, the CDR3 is TGTGCCACCAGCAGAGCGGCAGGGGCGACGGCTTTCTTT. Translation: CATSRAAGATAFF.

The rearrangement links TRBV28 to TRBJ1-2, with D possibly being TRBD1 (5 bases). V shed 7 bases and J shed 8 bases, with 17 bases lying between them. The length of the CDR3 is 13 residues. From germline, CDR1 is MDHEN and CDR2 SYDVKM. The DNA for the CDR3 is TGTGCCAGCACTCTCGGGGGGGTCTGGGGCTACACCTTC. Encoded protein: CASTLGGVWGYTF.

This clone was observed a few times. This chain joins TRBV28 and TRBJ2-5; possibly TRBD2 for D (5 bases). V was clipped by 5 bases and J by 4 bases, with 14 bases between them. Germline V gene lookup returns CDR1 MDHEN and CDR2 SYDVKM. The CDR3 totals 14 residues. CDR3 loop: CASSLQGGGETQYF. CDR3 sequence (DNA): TGTGCCAGCAGTCTGCAAGGAGGCGGAGAGACCCAGTACTTC.

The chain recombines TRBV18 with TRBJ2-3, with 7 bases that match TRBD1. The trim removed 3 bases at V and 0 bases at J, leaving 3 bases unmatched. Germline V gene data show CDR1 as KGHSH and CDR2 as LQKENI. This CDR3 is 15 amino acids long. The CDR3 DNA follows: TGTGCCAGCTCACCGCGACAGGGTAGCACAGATACGCAGTATTTT. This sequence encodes CASSPRQGSTDTQYF.

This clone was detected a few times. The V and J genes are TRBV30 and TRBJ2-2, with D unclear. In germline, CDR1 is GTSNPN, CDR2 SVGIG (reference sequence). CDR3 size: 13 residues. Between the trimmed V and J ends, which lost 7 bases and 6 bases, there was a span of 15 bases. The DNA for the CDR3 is TGTGCCTCGGAGCCCCCTGCCTCCGGGGAGCTGTTTTTT. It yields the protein CASEPPASGELFF.

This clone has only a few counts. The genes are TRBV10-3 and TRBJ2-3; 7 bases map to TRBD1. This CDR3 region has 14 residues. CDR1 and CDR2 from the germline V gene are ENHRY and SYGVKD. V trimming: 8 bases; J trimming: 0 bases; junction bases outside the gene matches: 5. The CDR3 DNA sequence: TGTGCCATCCTACAGGGGCCTAGCACAGATACGCAGTATTTT. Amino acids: CAILQGPSTDTQYF.

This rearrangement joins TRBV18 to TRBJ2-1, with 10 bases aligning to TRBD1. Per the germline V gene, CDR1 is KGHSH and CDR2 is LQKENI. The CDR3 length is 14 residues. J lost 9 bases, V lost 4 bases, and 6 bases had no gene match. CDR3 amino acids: CASSQGQGPTEQFF. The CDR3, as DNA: TGTGCCAGCTCACAGGGACAGGGGCCTACTGAGCAGTTCTTC.

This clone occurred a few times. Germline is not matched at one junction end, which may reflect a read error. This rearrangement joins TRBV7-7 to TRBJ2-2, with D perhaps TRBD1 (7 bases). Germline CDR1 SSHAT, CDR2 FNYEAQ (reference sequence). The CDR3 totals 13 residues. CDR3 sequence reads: CASTPGGNGELFF. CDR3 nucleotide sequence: TGTGCTAGCACCCCAGGGGGGAACGGGGAGCTGTTTTTT.

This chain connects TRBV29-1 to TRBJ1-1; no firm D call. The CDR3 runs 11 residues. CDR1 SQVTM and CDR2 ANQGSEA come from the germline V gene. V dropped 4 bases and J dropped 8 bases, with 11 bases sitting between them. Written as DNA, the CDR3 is TGCAGCGTTGCCCCTACTCCCGAAGCTTTCTTT. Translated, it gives CSVAPTPEAFF.

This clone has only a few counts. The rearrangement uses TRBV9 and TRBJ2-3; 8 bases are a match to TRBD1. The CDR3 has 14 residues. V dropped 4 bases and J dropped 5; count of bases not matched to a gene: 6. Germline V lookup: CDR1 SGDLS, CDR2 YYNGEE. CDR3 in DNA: TGTGCCAGCAGCCCCCGAGGGACAGGAGATACGCAGTATTTT. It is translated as CASSPRGTGDTQYF.

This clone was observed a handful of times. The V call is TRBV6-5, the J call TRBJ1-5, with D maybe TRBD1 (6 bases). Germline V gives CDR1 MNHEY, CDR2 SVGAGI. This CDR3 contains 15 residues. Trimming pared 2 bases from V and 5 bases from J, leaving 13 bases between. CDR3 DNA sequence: TGTGCCAGCAGTTACCCATCAGGGGTCGATCAGCCCCAGCATTTT. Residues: CASSYPSGVDQPQHF.

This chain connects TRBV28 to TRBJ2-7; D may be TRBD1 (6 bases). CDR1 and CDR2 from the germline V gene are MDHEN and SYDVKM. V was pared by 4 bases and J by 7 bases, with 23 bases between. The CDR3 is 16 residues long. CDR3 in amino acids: CASSSEGDTVVGEQYF. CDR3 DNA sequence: TGTGCCAGCAGTTCTGAGGGGGACACGGTGGTTGGGGAGCAGTACTTC.

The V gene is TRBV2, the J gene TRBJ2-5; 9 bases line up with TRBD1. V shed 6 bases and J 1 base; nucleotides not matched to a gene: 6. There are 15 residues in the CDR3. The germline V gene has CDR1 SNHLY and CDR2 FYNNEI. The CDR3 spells CASRGGQGFQETQYF. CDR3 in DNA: TGTGCCAGCAGGGGTGGACAGGGGTTCCAAGAGACCCAGTACTTC.

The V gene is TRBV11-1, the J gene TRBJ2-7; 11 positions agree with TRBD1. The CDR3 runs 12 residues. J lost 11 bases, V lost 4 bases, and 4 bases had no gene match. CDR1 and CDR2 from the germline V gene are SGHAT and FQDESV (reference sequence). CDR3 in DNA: TGTGCCAGCAGCTCAAGGACAGGGGGCAAGTACTTC. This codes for CASSSRTGGKYF.

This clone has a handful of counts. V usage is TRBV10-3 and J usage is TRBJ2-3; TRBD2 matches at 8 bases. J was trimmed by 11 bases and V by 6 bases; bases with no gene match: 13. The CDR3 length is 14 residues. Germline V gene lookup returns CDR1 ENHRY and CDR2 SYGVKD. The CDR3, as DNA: TGTGCCATCAGCCCGGGGGGGGACCCTGATTTGCAGTATTTT. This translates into CAISPGGDPDLQYF.

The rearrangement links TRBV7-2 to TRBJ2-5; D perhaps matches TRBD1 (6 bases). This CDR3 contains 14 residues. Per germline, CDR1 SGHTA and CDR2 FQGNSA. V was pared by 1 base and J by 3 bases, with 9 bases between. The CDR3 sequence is CASSLGTAEETQYF. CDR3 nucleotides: TGTGCCAGCAGCTTAGGGACAGCAGAAGAGACCCAGTACTTC.

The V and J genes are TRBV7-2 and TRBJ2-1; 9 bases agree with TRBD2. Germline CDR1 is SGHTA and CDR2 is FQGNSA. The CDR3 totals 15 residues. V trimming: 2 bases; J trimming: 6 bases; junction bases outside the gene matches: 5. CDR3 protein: CASSLSSGRSNEQFF. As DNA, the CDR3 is TGTGCCAGCAGCTTATCGAGCGGGAGGTCCAATGAGCAGTTCTTC.

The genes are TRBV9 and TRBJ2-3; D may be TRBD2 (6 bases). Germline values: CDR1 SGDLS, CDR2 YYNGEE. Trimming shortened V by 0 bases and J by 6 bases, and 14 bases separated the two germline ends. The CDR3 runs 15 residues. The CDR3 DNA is TGTGCCAGCAGCGTAGCTGAGGACGGAGGGGATACGCAGTATTTT. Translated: CASSVAEDGGDTQYF.